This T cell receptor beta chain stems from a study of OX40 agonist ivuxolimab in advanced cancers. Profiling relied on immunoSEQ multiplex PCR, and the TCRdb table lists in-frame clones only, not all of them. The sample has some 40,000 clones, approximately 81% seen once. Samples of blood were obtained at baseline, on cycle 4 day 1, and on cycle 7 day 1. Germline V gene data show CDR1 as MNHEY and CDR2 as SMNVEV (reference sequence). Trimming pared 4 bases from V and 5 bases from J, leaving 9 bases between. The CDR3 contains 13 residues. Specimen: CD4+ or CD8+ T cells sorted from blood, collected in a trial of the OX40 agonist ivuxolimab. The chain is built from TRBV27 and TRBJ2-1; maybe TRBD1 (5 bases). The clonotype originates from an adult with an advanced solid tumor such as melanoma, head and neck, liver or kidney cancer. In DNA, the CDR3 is TGTGCCAGCAGTTCTCTAGGGGACAATGAGCAGTTCTTC. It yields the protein CASSSLGDNEQFF.